Presented here are 18 T cell receptor beta chains from one specimen sequenced in a study of radiotherapy plus CTLA-4 blockade in lung cancer. Sequencing used immunoSEQ multiplex PCR; TCRdb keeps in-frame clones, though not all of them. The sample contains under 65,000 clones, roughly 83% of which appear only once. The sample in question was peripheral blood, obtained from a patient treated with radiotherapy plus ipilimumab. These receptors all come from a human donor with non-small cell lung cancer who had a complete response to radiotherapy plus ipilimumab.

The sample holds one count of this clone. This chain uses TRBV27 with TRBJ2-7; 10 nucleotides match TRBD1. CDR1 is MNHEY and CDR2 is SMNVEV in the germline V gene (reference sequence). CDR3 length: 15 amino acids. With V trimmed by 1 base and J by 4 bases, 4 bases remained unmatched. This CDR3 reads CASSLWDRGGYEQYF. CDR3 nucleotides: TGTGCCAGCAGTTTATGGGACAGGGGCGGGTACGAGCAGTACTTC.

This chain uses TRBV18 with TRBJ2-3; unclear D gene. The germline CDR1 and CDR2 sequences are KGHSH and LQKENI. V dropped 3 bases and J dropped 0 bases, with 10 bases sitting between them. The CDR3 extends over 15 amino acids. This CDR3 is CASSPWAFSTDTQYF. The CDR3 bases are TGTGCCAGCTCACCGTGGGCATTTAGCACAGATACGCAGTATTTT.

V is TRBV2 and J is TRBJ1-5; no definite D call. Per germline, CDR1 SNHLY and CDR2 FYNNEI. V shed 6 bases and J shed 0 bases, with 9 bases lying between them. The CDR3 totals 14 residues. The CDR3, as DNA: TGTGCCAGCAGACGGGTCCCTAGCAATCAGCCCCAGCATTTT. This translates into CASRRVPSNQPQHF.

The chain uses TRBV19 and TRBJ2-2; TRBD1 matches 7 bases. The CDR3 contains 15 residues. The V gene's germline CDR1 is LNHDA and CDR2 SQIVND (reference sequence). With 6 bases clipped from V and 2 bases from J, the junction kept 6 bases outside the gene matches. This chain's CDR3 is CASRSGTENTGELFF. The DNA for the CDR3 is TGTGCCAGTAGGTCCGGGACAGAAAACACCGGGGAGCTGTTTTTT. The complete variable domain, with remaining parts taken from reference TRBV19 and TRBJ2-2, reads DGGITQSPKYLFRKEGQNVTLSCEQNLNHDAMYWYRQDPGQGLRLIYYSQIVNDFQKGDIAEGYSVSREKKESFPLTVTSAQKNPTAFYLCASRSGTENTGELFFGEGSRLTVL.

The chain combines TRBV5-4 with TRBJ2-3, with 10 bases matching TRBD2. The ends lost 2 bases at V and 3 bases at J; junction bases unmatched: 9. CDR1 is SGHNT, CDR2 YYREEE, per germline (reference sequence). The CDR3 length is 17 residues. In DNA form, the CDR3 reads TGTGCCAGCAGCTTCCCATCTAGCGGGAGAGGGACAGATACGCAGTATTTT. As protein: CASSFPSSGRGTDTQYF.

In nucleotides, the CDR3 is TGTGCCTGGAGTGGATTAGCGGGAGGGTACAATGAGCAGTTCTTC. Its protein product is CAWSGLAGGYNEQFF. This chain links TRBV30 with TRBJ2-1, with 11 bases that match TRBD2. CDR1 and CDR2 (germline): GTSNPN, SVGIG (reference sequence). V dropped 1 base and J dropped 4; count of bases not matched to a gene: 3. The CDR3 spans 15 residues.

In the case of this clone: Other DNA sequences in this sample translate to the same CDR3. The chain links TRBV18 to TRBJ2-1; D might be TRBD1 (6 bases). The ends were cut back, 4 bases at V and 7 bases at J, with 14 bases in the middle. The germline gives CDR1 KGHSH, CDR2 LQKENI. CDR3 length equals 14 residues. The CDR3 loop reads CASSLPGQINEQFF. The CDR3 nucleotides read TGTGCCAGCTCACTTCCGGGACAAATTAATGAGCAGTTCTTC.

This chain links TRBV29-1 with TRBJ2-5; TRBD1 matches 9 bases. The J call is uncertain, as TRBJ2-7 better fits the DNA end. CDR1 SQVTM and CDR2 ANQGSEA come from the germline V gene. There are 14 residues in the CDR3. The CDR3 spells CSVLDRGDRLEQYF. CDR3 sequence (DNA): TGCAGCGTTCTCGACAGGGGGGATCGTCTCGAGCAGTACTTC.

The V call is TRBV15, the J call TRBJ1-1, with D possibly matching TRBD1 (5 bases). The V end was cut by 1 base, the J end by 1 base, with 13 bases between. CDR1 is LNHNV, CDR2 YYDKDF, per germline (reference sequence). CDR3 length: 16 amino acids. This chain's CDR3 is CATSRGGVGGNTEAFF. CDR3 DNA: TGTGCCACCAGCAGAGGGGGCGTGGGGGGGAACACTGAAGCTTTCTTT. The variable domain in full, with the rest retrieved from reference TRBV15 and TRBJ1-1, is DAMVIQNPRYQVTQFGKPVTLSCSQTLNHNVMYWYQQKSSQAPKLLFHYYDKDFNNEADTPDNFQSRRPNTSFCFLDIRSPGLGDTAMYLCATSRGGVGGNTEAFFGQGTRLTVV.

The chain has TRBV7-9 and TRBJ2-5, with 14 bases that match TRBD2. Germline CDR1 SEHNR, CDR2 FQNEAQ (reference sequence). V gave up 3 bases and J gave up 7 bases; unmatched junction bases: 7. This CDR3 has 16 residues. In nucleotides, the CDR3 is TGTGCCAGCAGCTTGGGACTAGCGGGGGCCCTGGGGACCCAGTACTTC. It yields the protein CASSLGLAGALGTQYF.

The V gene is TRBV5-1, the J gene TRBJ2-1; 8 nucleotides match TRBD2. The CDR3 extends over 16 amino acids. Germline CDR1 and CDR2: SGHRS and YFSETQ. J was trimmed by 2 bases and V by 4 bases; bases with no gene match: 8. The CDR3 DNA sequence: TGCGCCAGCAGCCCAAGGACTAGCCGGACCTACAATGAGCAGTTCTTC. Its protein product is CASSPRTSRTYNEQFF. The whole variable domain, filled in from reference TRBV5-1 and TRBJ2-1, reads KAGVTQTPRYLIKTRGQQVTLSCSPISGHRSVSWYQQTPGQGLQFLFEYFSETQRNKGNFPGRFSGRQFSNSRSEMNVSTLELGDSALYLCASSPRTSRTYNEQFFGPGTRLTVL.

The rearrangement uses TRBV6-1 and TRBJ2-7, with 7 bases fitting TRBD2. Germline trimming cut 10 bases from V and 3 bases from J; bases unmatched to any gene: 12. The CDR3 extends over 14 amino acids. Per germline, CDR1 MNHNS and CDR2 SASEGT. CDR3 residues: CATPRGDQNYEQYF. As DNA, the CDR3 is TGTGCCACCCCCCGGGGGGACCAAAACTACGAGCAGTACTTC.

This clone was seen only a few times. V usage is TRBV5-1 and J usage is TRBJ2-5, with 11 bases identical to TRBD2. CDR3 length: 16 amino acids. V shed 4 bases, J shed 0 bases, and the junction held 5 bases outside the gene matches. Germline-derived CDR1 and CDR2 are SGHRS and YFSETQ. This chain's CDR3 is CASSRGLAVHQETQYF. The CDR3, as DNA: TGCGCCAGCAGCAGGGGACTAGCGGTTCACCAAGAGACCCAGTACTTC.

With regard to this clone: One end of the junction varies from germline; a read error may be responsible. The chain recombines TRBV7-2 with TRBJ2-2; 7 bases align to TRBD2. The CDR3 loop spans 14 amino acids. Germline lookup yields CDR1 SGHTA and CDR2 FQGNSA. CDR3 amino acids: CASSLAANTGELFF. The CDR3 region has the DNA TGTGCCAGCAGCCTAGCGGCAAACACCGGGGAGCTGTTTTTT.

A few counts support this clone. This chain uses TRBV7-9 with TRBJ1-2, with 8 bases lining up with TRBD1. After removal of 1 base from V and 2 bases from J, the junction contained 6 bases not matched to a gene. The CDR3 runs 16 residues. Germline CDR1 is SEHNR and CDR2 is FQNEAQ (reference sequence). CDR3 nucleotide sequence: TGTGCCAGCAGCTTAGGGTCAGGGGGCGCAAACTATGGCTACACCTTC. It encodes CASSLGSGGANYGYTF. The full variable domain, with the rest looked up from reference TRBV7-9 and TRBJ1-2, is DTGVSQNPRHKITKRGQNVTFRCDPISEHNRLYWYRQTLGQGPEFLTYFQNEAQLEKSRLLSDRFSAERPKGSFSTLEIQRTEQGDSAMYLCASSLGSGGANYGYTFGSGTRLTVV.

This chain links TRBV2 with TRBJ2-1; D gene uncertain. Trimming removed 7 bases from V and 2 bases from J, with 9 bases in between. Looked up from germline, CDR1 is SNHLY and CDR2 is FYNNEI. The CDR3 runs to 13 residues. Here the CDR3 DNA reads TGTGCCAGCAATGCAGCTACCTACAATGAGCAGTTCTTC. Protein sequence: CASNAATYNEQFF. Supplemented by reference TRBV2 and TRBJ2-1, the full variable domain reads EPEVTQTPSHQVTQMGQEVILRCVPISNHLYFYWYRQILGQKVEFLVSFYNNEISEKSEIFDDQFSVERPDGSNFTLKIRSTKLEDSAMYFCASNAATYNEQFFGPGTRLTVL.

In this sample, this clone turned up once. CDR3 in amino acids: CAWSSSGTGMNTEAFF. The CDR3 coding sequence is TGTGCCTGGAGTTCCTCCGGGACAGGGATGAACACTGAAGCTTTCTTT. The chain is built from TRBV30 and TRBJ1-1; 9 positions match TRBD1. The CDR3 totals 16 residues. Germline V gene sequence: CDR1 GTSNPN, CDR2 SVGIG (reference sequence). Germline trimming cut 2 bases from V and 0 bases from J; bases unmatched to any gene: 7.

This clone is classed as medium-sized. The chain uses TRBV7-9 and TRBJ2-5; TRBD2 is a possible D gene (6 bases). Germline-derived CDR1 and CDR2 are SEHNR and FQNEAQ (reference sequence). The CDR3 loop spans 12 amino acids. Trimming removed 5 bases from V and 7 bases from J, with 11 bases in between. Written as DNA, the CDR3 is TGTGCCAGCAGCCCCTTGGGGGGGACCCAGTACTTC. Protein product: CASSPLGGTQYF.